This TCR beta chain was identified in a study of T cell repertoires in cytomegalovirus infection. About the research overall: Matching HLA type, along with CMV infection, was indicated by public TCR beta signatures. Whole-study results and caveats: Within the response measured ex vivo, HLA-C-restricted CMV-specific TCR beta clonotypes were dominant. Public TCR beta family frequency separated CMV-and-HLA carriers, including in an independent cohort.

TCRdb recomputed calls from the reads with MiXCR, one row per CDR3 protein. Of about 360,000 distinct CDR3 sequences in the sample, roughly 20% are singletons; the top ten hold 7.5% to 9%. In its sample, this clonotype was seen many times. Its antigen is not identified. V was shortened by 4 bases and J by 3 bases, with 10 bases between the two germline ends. This CDR3 is built from 14 residues. Per the germline V gene, CDR1 is SGHTA and CDR2 is FQGNSA. The TCR originated in a human donor in good health (CMV status not recorded). Some clones in this sample may be carry-over from other donors' samples. The sample taken for sequencing was PBMCs. This rearrangement joins TRBV7-2 to TRBJ2-1; perhaps TRBD2 as D (6 bases). The CDR3: CASSSYSGYNEQFF. The CDR3 coding sequence is TGTGCCAGCAGCTCCTATAGCGGCTACAATGAGCAGTTCTTC. The whole variable domain, filled in from reference TRBV7-2 and TRBJ2-1, reads GAGVSQSPSNKVTEKGKDVELRCDPISGHTALYWYRQSLGQGLEFLIYFQGNSAPDKSGLPSDRFSAERTGGSVSTLTIQRTQQEDSAVYLCASSSYSGYNEQFFGPGTRLTVL.